The 27 T cell receptor beta chains listed next were all sequenced from one sample in a study of OX40 agonist ivuxolimab in advanced cancers. Repertoires were generated with immunoSEQ multiplex PCR, while TCRdb's copy carries only in-frame clones and drops some. The sample carries roughly 99,000 clones, under 95% recorded once. Specimen: CD4+ or CD8+ T cells sorted from blood, collected in a trial of the OX40 agonist ivuxolimab. These receptors all come from an adult with an advanced solid tumor such as melanoma, head and neck, liver or kidney cancer.

DNA for the CDR3: TGTGCCAGCAGCCCTACCGGGGACAGAGAGACCCAGTACTTC. Translated: CASSPTGDRETQYF. V gene TRBV27 combines with J gene TRBJ2-5, with TRBD1 matching over 7 bases. The germline CDR1 and CDR2 sequences are MNHEY and SMNVEV (reference sequence). The CDR3 contains 14 residues. The V gene end was trimmed by 6 bases and the J gene end by 4 bases; junction bases not matched to a gene: 8.

The chain carries TRBV27 and TRBJ2-7; the match to TRBD1 covers 7 bases. This CDR3 has 15 amino acids. J lost 4 bases, V lost 5 bases, and 11 bases had no gene match. Germline V gene lookup returns CDR1 MNHEY and CDR2 SMNVEV (reference sequence). The CDR3 coding sequence is TGTGCCAGCAGTACGACAGGGTCTATTGGTTACGAGCAGTACTTC. Its protein is CASSTTGSIGYEQYF.

This clone was seen once. The rearrangement links TRBV5-1 to TRBJ2-1; 9 bases are a match to TRBD2. This CDR3 region has 12 residues. From germline, CDR1 is SGHRS and CDR2 YFSETQ. The V gene end was trimmed by 2 bases and the J gene end by 16 bases; junction bases not matched to a gene: 7. DNA for the CDR3: TGCGCCAGCAGCTTACTCGGGACTAGCTGTTTCTTC. Residues: CASSLLGTSCFF.

J is TRBJ2-5 and V is TRBV28; 7 bases are shared with TRBD2. The J call could be wrong; TRBJ2-7 is a better fit for the DNA end. This CDR3 comprises 16 residues. Germline V gives CDR1 MDHEN, CDR2 SYDVKM. CDR3: CASSGGRGMSSYEQYF. DNA of the CDR3: TGTGCCAGCAGTGGTGGGAGGGGAATGAGCTCCTACGAGCAGTACTTC.

The rearrangement uses TRBV18 and TRBJ1-1; D possibly corresponds to TRBD1 (5 bases). The CDR3 is 18 residues long. The germline CDR1 and CDR2 sequences are KGHSH and LQKENI. Trimming stripped 2 bases from V and 3 bases from J, with 22 bases between. CDR3 DNA sequence: TGTGCCAGCTCACCAAAGGGACCCAATTCCTTAAAGGACACTGAAGCTTTCTTT. Residues: CASSPKGPNSLKDTEAFF.

The rearrangement links TRBV7-9 to TRBJ1-5; D gene unclear. CDR1 and CDR2 (germline): SEHNR, FQNEAQ (reference sequence). This CDR3 has 15 amino acids. The ends were cut back, 5 bases at V and 3 bases at J, with 14 bases in the middle. Here the CDR3 reads CASSPSLGDNQPQHF. The CDR3 region has the DNA TGTGCCAGCAGCCCTAGTCTCGGGGACAATCAGCCCCAGCATTTT.

The genes are TRBV7-9 and TRBJ2-7, with 7 bases that match TRBD1. Germline V gives CDR1 SEHNR, CDR2 FQNEAQ (reference sequence). This CDR3 has 15 residues. V lost 1 base to trimming and J lost 2 bases; unmatched junction nucleotides: 5. For the CDR3, the DNA is TGTGCCAGCAGCTTAGAGGACAGGAAAGCCTACGAGCAGTACTTC. This translates into CASSLEDRKAYEQYF.

The chain has TRBV27 and TRBJ1-1; TRBD1 might be the D (6 bases). This CDR3 is 13 amino acids long. The V end was cut by 5 bases, the J end by 4 bases, with 11 bases between. Germline loops: CDR1 MNHEY, CDR2 SMNVEV (reference sequence). The CDR3: CASSEKGGTEAFF. The CDR3 coding sequence is TGTGCCAGCAGTGAGAAGGGGGGCACTGAAGCTTTCTTT.

This sequence joins TRBV15 and TRBJ2-2; TRBD2 matches at 9 bases. J gave up 5 bases and V 4 bases, and 11 bases lay outside the gene matches. Looked up from germline, CDR1 is LNHNV and CDR2 is YYDKDF (reference sequence). This CDR3 comprises 17 residues. In DNA, the CDR3 is TGTGCCACCAGCAAGGAACTTAGCGGGAGTGGAACCGGGGAGCTGTTTTTT. This codes for CATSKELSGSGTGELFF.

The genes are TRBV28 and TRBJ1-2; TRBD1 aligns across 9 bases. The CDR3 is 13 residues long. The J segment lost 7 bases and the V segment lost 9 bases, leaving 9 bases of the junction unmatched. Germline CDR1 reads MDHEN; CDR2 reads SYDVKM. The CDR3 nucleotides are TGTGCCAGTCATACCGGACAGGGGTCTGGCTACACCTTC. Its translation is CASHTGQGSGYTF.

J is TRBJ1-2 and V is TRBV28; unclear D gene. Germline V CDR1 and CDR2: MDHEN, SYDVKM. The CDR3 sequence is 11 residues long. V shed 0 bases and J shed 5 bases, with 1 base lying between them. CDR3 sequence: CASSLWYGYTF. CDR3 DNA: TGTGCCAGCAGTTTATGGTATGGCTACACCTTC.

The gene calls are TRBV27 and TRBJ2-7; either TRBD1 or TRBD2 may supply D (5 bases each). The CDR3 is made up of 14 amino acids. Germline V gene data show CDR1 as MNHEY and CDR2 as SMNVEV (reference sequence). Trimming took 5 bases from V and 5 from J, leaving 16 bases between them. For the CDR3, the DNA is TGTGCCAGCAGTCAACTAGAGACAGTCCACGAGCAGTACTTC. This sequence encodes CASSQLETVHEQYF.

The rearrangement uses TRBV2 and TRBJ1-4, with 8 bases identical to TRBD1. CDR1 is SNHLY and CDR2 is FYNNEI in the germline V gene. CDR3 length: 14 amino acids. Trimming at V came to 10 bases and at J to 7 bases, leaving 11 bases not matched to a gene. CDR3 sequence reads: CATRRDRGGEKLFF. CDR3 in DNA: TGTGCCACGCGTCGTGACAGGGGAGGTGAAAAACTGTTTTTT. Supplemented by reference TRBV2 and TRBJ1-4, the full variable domain reads EPEVTQTPSHQVTQMGQEVILRCVPISNHLYFYWYRQILGQKVEFLVSFYNNEISEKSEIFDDQFSVERPDGSNFTLKIRSTKLEDSAMYFCATRRDRGGEKLFFGSGTQLSVL.

V usage is TRBV27 and J usage is TRBJ1-1; D gene unclear. Germline values: CDR1 MNHEY, CDR2 SMNVEV (reference sequence). The CDR3 totals 14 residues. Trimming took 5 bases from V and 1 from J, leaving 11 bases between them. CDR3 in amino acids: CASSIRTGNTEAFF. The CDR3, as DNA: TGTGCCAGCAGTATCCGGACGGGGAACACTGAAGCTTTCTTT.

V and J are TRBV28 and TRBJ2-3; TRBD2 agrees at 7 bases. Trimming at V came to 2 bases and at J to 0 bases, leaving 8 bases not matched to a gene. The CDR3 contains 17 residues. Germline values: CDR1 MDHEN, CDR2 SYDVKM. The DNA of the CDR3 is TGTGCCAGCAGTTTAGTGGCCGGGAGGACTAGCACAGATACGCAGTATTTT. Translation gives CASSLVAGRTSTDTQYF. The variable domain in full, completed from reference TRBV28 and TRBJ2-3, reads DVKVTQSSRYLVKRTGEKVFLECVQDMDHENMFWYRQDPGLGLRLIYFSYDVKMKEKGDIPEGYSVSREKKERFSLILESASTNQTSMYLCASSLVAGRTSTDTQYFGPGTRLTVL.

The chain combines TRBV5-1 with TRBJ1-2; TRBD1 is a possible D gene (5 bases). V was shortened by 4 bases and J by 8 bases, with 15 bases between the two germline ends. The CDR3 totals 13 residues. The germline V gene encodes CDR1 SGHRS and CDR2 YFSETQ. In DNA form, the CDR3 reads TGCGCCAGCAGCCCCGGGACGGGTGGGGGCTACACCTTC. Amino acid sequence: CASSPGTGGGYTF.

This clone has more than one count but fewer than ten. This chain uses TRBV10-2 with TRBJ2-2; 7 bases match TRBD2. With 8 bases clipped from V and 5 bases from J, the junction kept 11 bases outside the gene matches. The CDR3 totals 15 residues. Looked up from germline, CDR1 is WSHSY and CDR2 is SAAADI. CDR3 bases: TGCGCCAGCGGTCCCCCGGGAGGCGGTACCGGGGAGCTGTTTTTT. Protein: CASGPPGGGTGELFF.

This chain joins TRBV6-5 and TRBJ2-7, with TRBD2 identical over 7 bases. After removal of 6 bases from V and 3 bases from J, the junction contained 11 bases not matched to a gene. This CDR3 is built from 15 residues. Germline CDR1 reads MNHEY; CDR2 reads SVGAGI. The CDR3 region is CASRRRPTSDYEQYF. The DNA of the CDR3 is TGTGCCAGCAGACGCAGGCCTACTAGCGACTACGAGCAGTACTTC.

The V and J genes are TRBV5-1 and TRBJ1-6, with D hard to call. This CDR3 region has 16 residues. Germline CDR1 and CDR2: SGHRS and YFSETQ. V lost 2 bases and J 6 bases, leaving 15 bases between the germline ends. CDR3 residues: CASSFSGSDLNSPLHF. The CDR3 DNA follows: TGCGCCAGCAGCTTTAGCGGTTCAGACCTTAATTCACCCCTCCACTTT.

The J gene is TRBJ1-5, the V gene TRBV23-1; 8 positions agree with TRBD1. TRBV23-1 falls under the ORF class, with uncertain function. There are 16 residues in the CDR3. V shed 3 bases, J shed 7 bases, and the junction held 11 bases outside the gene matches. The CDR3 here is CASSHPDRGPVQPQHF. CDR3 nucleotides: TGCGCCAGCAGTCATCCCGACAGGGGACCAGTCCAGCCCCAGCATTTT.

V gene TRBV7-3 combines with J gene TRBJ2-7, with 12 bases that match TRBD2. CDR3 size: 15 residues. The germline CDR1 and CDR2 sequences are SGHTA and FQGTGA. The V and J ends lost 2 bases and 5 bases, in that order; junction bases with no gene match: 4. CDR3 DNA: TGTGCCAGCAGCTTACGACTAGCGGGAGTTAACGAGCAGTACTTC. Translating it yields CASSLRLAGVNEQYF.

V and J are TRBV27 and TRBJ2-5; 8 nucleotides agree with TRBD1. The J call is doubtful: the DNA matches TRBJ2-7 better. This CDR3 has 16 residues. From germline, CDR1 is MNHEY and CDR2 SMNVEV (reference sequence). CDR3 loop: CASSLSPRTGRDEQYF. CDR3 coding DNA: TGTGCCAGCAGTTTATCCCCCAGGACAGGGCGGGACGAGCAGTACTTC.

V and J are TRBV5-1 and TRBJ2-1, with D possibly TRBD1 on 7 matching bases. Trimming shortened V by 1 base and J by 4 bases, and 15 bases separated the two germline ends. Looked up from germline, CDR1 is SGHRS and CDR2 is YFSETQ. This CDR3 contains 16 residues. The DNA for the CDR3 is TGCGCCAGCAGCTTGTACCAGGGGGAGGCATACAATGAGCAGTTCTTC. Amino acids: CASSLYQGEAYNEQFF. The variable domain in full, with the rest retrieved from reference TRBV5-1 and TRBJ2-1, is KAGVTQTPRYLIKTRGQQVTLSCSPISGHRSVSWYQQTPGQGLQFLFEYFSETQRNKGNFPGRFSGRQFSNSRSEMNVSTLELGDSALYLCASSLYQGEAYNEQFFGPGTRLTVL.

This chain links TRBV7-9 with TRBJ2-1; perhaps D is TRBD1 or TRBD2 (6 bases each). This CDR3 is 14 amino acids long. Trimming removed 2 bases at V and 7 bases at J, with 12 bases between. Germline CDR1 reads SEHNR; CDR2 reads FQNEAQ (reference sequence). CDR3 loop: CASSLLGAGNEQFF. For the CDR3, the DNA is TGTGCCAGCAGCTTACTGGGGGCGGGAAATGAGCAGTTCTTC.

The gene calls are TRBV6-5 and TRBJ2-3; D ambiguous. Trimming left V 6 bases short and J 5 bases short, with 12 bases between. The CDR3 is made up of 13 amino acids. Looked up from germline, CDR1 is MNHEY and CDR2 is SVGAGI. The CDR3 DNA sequence: TGTGCCAGCAGAGCCTCGCCGATAGATACGCAGTATTTT. It translates to CASRASPIDTQYF.

The count of this clone is one. CDR3: CASSLEPPRTSGNEQFF. Here the CDR3 DNA reads TGTGCCAGCAGCTTAGAGCCCCCGAGGACTAGCGGGAATGAGCAGTTCTTC. V usage is TRBV7-9 and J usage is TRBJ2-1; TRBD2 matches at 11 bases. The V segment lost 1 base and the J segment 7 bases; nucleotides outside the gene matches: 9. Germline CDR1 is SEHNR and CDR2 is FQNEAQ (reference sequence). This CDR3 is built from 17 residues.

The chain combines TRBV5-1 with TRBJ2-7, with 13 bases lining up with TRBD2. The V gene end was trimmed by 4 bases and the J gene end by 6 bases; junction bases not matched to a gene: 7. The germline V gene encodes CDR1 SGHRS and CDR2 YFSETQ. This CDR3 comprises 15 residues. For the CDR3, the DNA is TGCGCCAGCAGCCCAGGGACTAGCGGGATTGGCGAGCAGTACTTC. This sequence encodes CASSPGTSGIGEQYF.